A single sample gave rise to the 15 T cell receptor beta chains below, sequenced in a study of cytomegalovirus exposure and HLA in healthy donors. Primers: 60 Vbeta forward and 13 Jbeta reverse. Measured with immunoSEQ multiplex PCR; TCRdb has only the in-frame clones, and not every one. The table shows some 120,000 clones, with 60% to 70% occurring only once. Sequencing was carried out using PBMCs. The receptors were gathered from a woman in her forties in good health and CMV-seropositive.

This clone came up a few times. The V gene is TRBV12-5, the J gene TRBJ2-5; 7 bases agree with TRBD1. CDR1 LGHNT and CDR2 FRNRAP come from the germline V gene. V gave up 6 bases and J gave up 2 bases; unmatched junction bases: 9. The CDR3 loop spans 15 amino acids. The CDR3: CASGLGQDLQETQYF. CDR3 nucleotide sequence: TGTGCTAGTGGCCTCGGACAGGACCTACAAGAGACCCAGTACTTC.

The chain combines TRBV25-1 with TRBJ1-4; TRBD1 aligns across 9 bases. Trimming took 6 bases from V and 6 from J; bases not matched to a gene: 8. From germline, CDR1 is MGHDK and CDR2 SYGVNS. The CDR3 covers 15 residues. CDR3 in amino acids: CASSRTGGYDEKLFF. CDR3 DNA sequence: TGTGCCAGCAGCCGCACAGGGGGCTACGATGAAAAACTGTTTTTT.

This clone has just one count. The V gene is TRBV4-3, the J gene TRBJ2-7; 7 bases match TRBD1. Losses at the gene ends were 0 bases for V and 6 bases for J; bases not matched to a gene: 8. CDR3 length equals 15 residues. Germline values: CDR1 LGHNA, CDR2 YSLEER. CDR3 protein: CASSQDPRGTAEQYF. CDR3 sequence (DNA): TGCGCCAGCAGCCAAGATCCCCGAGGGACAGCCGAGCAGTACTTC.

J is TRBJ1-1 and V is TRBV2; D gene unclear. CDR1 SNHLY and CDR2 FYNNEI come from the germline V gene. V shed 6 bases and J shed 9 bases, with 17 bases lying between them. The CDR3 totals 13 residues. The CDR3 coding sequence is TGTGCCAGCAGGTTTTACGACGGAGCCCAAGCTTTCTTT. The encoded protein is CASRFYDGAQAFF.

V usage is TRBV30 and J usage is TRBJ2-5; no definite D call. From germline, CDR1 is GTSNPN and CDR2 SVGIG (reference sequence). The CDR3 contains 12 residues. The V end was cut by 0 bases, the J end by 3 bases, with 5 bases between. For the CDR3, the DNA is TGTGCCTGGAGTGTTACTAAAGAGACCCAGTACTTC. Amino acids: CAWSVTKETQYF.

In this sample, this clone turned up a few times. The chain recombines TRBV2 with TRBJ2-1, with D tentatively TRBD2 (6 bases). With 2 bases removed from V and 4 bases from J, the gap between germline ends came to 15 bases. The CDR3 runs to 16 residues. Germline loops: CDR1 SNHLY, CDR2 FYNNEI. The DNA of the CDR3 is TGTGCCAGCAGTGAAACGGAGGGAGGAGCGTACAATGAGCAGTTCTTC. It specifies CASSETEGGAYNEQFF.

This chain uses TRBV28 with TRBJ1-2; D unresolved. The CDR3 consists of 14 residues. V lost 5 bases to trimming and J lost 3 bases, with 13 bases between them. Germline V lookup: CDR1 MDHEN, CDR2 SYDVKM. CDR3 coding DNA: TGTGCCAGCAGTACCGAACGCGGGGACTATGGCTACACCTTC. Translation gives CASSTERGDYGYTF.

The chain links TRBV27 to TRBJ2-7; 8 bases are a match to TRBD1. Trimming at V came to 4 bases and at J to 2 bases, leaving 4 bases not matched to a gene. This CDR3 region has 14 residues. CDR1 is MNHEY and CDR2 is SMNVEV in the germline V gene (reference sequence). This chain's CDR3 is CASSSGQGPYEQYF. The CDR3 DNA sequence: TGTGCCAGCAGTTCAGGACAGGGTCCCTACGAGCAGTACTTC.

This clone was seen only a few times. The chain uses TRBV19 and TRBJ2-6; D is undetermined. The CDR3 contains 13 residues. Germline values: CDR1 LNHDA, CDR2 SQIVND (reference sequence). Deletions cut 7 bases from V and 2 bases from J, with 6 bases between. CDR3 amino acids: CASTTTGANVLTF. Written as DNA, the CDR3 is TGTGCCAGTACCACAACTGGGGCCAACGTCCTGACTTTC.

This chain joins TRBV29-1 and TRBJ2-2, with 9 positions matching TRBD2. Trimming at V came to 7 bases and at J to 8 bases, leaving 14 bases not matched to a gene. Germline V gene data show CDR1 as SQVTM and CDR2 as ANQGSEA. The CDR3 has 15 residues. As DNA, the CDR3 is TGCAGCGCTGACGGGGTTAGCGGGAGCGCAGGGGAGCTGTTTTTT. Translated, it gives CSADGVSGSAGELFF.

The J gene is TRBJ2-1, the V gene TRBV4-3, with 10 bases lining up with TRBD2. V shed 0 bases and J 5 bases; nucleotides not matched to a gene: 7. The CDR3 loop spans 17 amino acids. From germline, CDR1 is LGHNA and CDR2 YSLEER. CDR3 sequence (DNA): TGCGCCAGCAGCCAAGATTGGACTAGCGGCGTGAACAATGAGCAGTTCTTC. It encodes CASSQDWTSGVNNEQFF.

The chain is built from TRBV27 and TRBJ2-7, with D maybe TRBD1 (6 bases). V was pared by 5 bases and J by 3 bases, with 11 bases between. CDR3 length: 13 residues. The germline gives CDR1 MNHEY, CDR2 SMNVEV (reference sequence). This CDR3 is CASSRTARYEQYF. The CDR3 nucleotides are TGTGCCAGCAGTCGGACAGCCCGCTACGAGCAGTACTTC.

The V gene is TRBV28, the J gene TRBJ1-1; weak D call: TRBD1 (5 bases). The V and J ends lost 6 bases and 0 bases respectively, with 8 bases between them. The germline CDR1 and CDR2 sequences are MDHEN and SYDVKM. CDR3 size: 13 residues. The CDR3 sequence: CASRSQVNTEAFF. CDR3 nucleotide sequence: TGTGCCAGCAGATCACAGGTGAACACTGAAGCTTTCTTT.

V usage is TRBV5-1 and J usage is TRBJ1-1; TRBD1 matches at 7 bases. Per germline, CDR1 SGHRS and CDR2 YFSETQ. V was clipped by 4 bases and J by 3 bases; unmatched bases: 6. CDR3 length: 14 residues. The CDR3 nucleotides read TGCGCCAGCAGCGCGCTGCAGGGGGACACTGAAGCTTTCTTT. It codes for CASSALQGDTEAFF.

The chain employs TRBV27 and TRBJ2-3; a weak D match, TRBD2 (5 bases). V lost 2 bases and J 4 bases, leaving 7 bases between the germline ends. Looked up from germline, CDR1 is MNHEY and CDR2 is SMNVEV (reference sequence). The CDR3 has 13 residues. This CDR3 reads CASSLLASDTQYF. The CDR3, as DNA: TGTGCCAGCAGTTTACTAGCTTCAGATACGCAGTATTTT.